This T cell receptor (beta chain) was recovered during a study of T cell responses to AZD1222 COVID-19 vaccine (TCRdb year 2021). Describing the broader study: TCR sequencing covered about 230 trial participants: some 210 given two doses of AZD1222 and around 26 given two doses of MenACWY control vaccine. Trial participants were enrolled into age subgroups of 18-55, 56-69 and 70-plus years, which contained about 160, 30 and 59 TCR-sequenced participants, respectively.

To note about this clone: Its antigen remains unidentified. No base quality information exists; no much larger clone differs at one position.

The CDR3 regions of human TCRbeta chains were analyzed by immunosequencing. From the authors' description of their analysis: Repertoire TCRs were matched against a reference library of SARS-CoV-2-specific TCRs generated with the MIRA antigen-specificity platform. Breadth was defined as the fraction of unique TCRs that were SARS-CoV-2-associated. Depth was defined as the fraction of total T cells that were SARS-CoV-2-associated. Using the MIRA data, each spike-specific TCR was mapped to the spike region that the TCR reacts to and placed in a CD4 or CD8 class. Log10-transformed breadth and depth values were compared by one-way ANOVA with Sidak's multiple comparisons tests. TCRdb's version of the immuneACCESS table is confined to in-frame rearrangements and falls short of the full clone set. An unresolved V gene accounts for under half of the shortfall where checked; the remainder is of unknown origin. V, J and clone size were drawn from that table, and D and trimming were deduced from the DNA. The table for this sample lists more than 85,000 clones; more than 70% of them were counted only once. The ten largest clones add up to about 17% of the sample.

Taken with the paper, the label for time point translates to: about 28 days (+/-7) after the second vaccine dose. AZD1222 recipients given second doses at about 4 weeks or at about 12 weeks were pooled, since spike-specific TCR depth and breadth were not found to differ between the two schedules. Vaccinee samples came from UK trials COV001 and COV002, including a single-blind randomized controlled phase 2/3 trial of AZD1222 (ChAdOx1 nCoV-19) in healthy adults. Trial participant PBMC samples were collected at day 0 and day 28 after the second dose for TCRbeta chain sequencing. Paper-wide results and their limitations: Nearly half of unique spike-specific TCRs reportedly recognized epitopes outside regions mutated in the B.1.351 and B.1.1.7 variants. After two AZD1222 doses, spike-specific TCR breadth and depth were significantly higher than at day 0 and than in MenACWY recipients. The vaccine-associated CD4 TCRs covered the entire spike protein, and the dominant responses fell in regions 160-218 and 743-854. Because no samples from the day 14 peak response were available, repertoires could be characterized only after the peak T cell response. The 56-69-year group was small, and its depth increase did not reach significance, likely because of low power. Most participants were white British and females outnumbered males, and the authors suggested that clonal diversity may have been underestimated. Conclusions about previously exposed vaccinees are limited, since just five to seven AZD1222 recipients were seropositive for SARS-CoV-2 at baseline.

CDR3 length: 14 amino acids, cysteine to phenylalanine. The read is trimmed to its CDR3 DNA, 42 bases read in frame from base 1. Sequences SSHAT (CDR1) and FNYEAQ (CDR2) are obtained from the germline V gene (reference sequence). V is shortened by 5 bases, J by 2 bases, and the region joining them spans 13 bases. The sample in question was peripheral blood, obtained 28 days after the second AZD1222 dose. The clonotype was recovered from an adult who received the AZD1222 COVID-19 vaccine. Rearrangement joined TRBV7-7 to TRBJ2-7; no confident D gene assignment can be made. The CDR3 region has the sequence CASSRAIFPYEQYF. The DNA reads TGTGCCAGCAGCCGGGCTATTTTCCCCTACGAGCAGTACTTC.